Shown below are 17 T cell receptor beta chains from a single sample sequenced in a study of radiation and T cells in renal cell carcinoma. The time point denotes: baseline pretreatment blood. Treatment denoted: 15 Gy SBRT to primary tumor, nephrectomy 4 weeks later. Sequencing was performed with immunoSEQ multiplex PCR; in TCRdb, only in-frame clones are kept and a portion is missing. The data contain just over 95,000 clones, around nine tenths of them singletons. Specimen: blood, collected from a patient whose treatment included radiotherapy and nephrectomy. The receptors originated from a man aged 50-60 years with renal cell carcinoma.

This rearrangement joins TRBV12-5 to TRBJ2-3; 7 bases are shared with TRBD1. The CDR3 sequence is 15 residues long. CDR1 and CDR2 (germline): LGHNT, FRNRAP. The V and J ends lost 3 bases and 9 bases, in that order; junction bases with no gene match: 12. The CDR3 DNA reads as TGTGCTAGTGGTTTTCGTACCGGGACAGACGGGACGCAGTATTTT. Translation gives CASGFRTGTDGTQYF.

The rearrangement joins TRBV7-3 to TRBJ1-2, with 9 bases matching TRBD1. V was clipped by 5 bases and J by 7 bases; unmatched bases: 14. Looked up from germline, CDR1 is SGHTA and CDR2 is FQGTGA. The CDR3 is made up of 16 amino acids. This CDR3 is CASSPNPGQGLGGYTF. The DNA for the CDR3 is TGTGCCAGCAGCCCCAACCCGGGACAGGGATTAGGTGGCTACACCTTC.

The chain combines TRBV19 with TRBJ2-1; D may be TRBD2 (5 bases). This CDR3 contains 15 residues. Trimming took off 4 bases at V and 0 bases at J, with 10 bases between the two ends. Germline CDR1 LNHDA, CDR2 SQIVND (reference sequence). CDR3 region: CASSNSASSYNEQFF. The CDR3 DNA reads TGTGCCAGTAGTAATAGCGCCAGCTCCTACAATGAGCAGTTCTTC. Variable domain in full (rest from reference TRBV19 and TRBJ2-1): DGGITQSPKYLFRKEGQNVTLSCEQNLNHDAMYWYRQDPGQGLRLIYYSQIVNDFQKGDIAEGYSVSREKKESFPLTVTSAQKNPTAFYLCASSNSASSYNEQFFGPGTRLTVL.

The CDR3 DNA is TGTGCCAGCGGGACGGTTAATCAGCCCCAGCATTTT. Protein: CASGTVNQPQHF. The V gene is TRBV2, the J gene TRBJ1-5, with a tentative D call TRBD1 (5 bases). The CDR3 is made up of 12 amino acids. Germline V gene sequence: CDR1 SNHLY, CDR2 FYNNEI. With 8 bases removed from V and 4 bases from J, the gap between germline ends came to 9 bases.

This clone appeared a single time. The chain carries TRBV29-1 and TRBJ2-7; D is ambiguous. The CDR3 contains 13 residues. The V gene's germline CDR1 is SQVTM and CDR2 ANQGSEA. V was shortened by 4 bases and J by 0 bases, with 10 bases between the two germline ends. Written as DNA, the CDR3 is TGCAGCGTTGCGGCCCTCCCCTCCTACGAGCAGTACTTC. Its translation is CSVAALPSYEQYF.

For this clone: An end of the junction differs from the germline gene, which may be a read error. The chain has TRBV7-9 and TRBJ2-7; 7 nucleotides agree with TRBD2. CDR1 SEHNR and CDR2 FQNEAQ come from the germline V gene (reference sequence). CDR3 length equals 14 residues. CDR3 DNA: TGTGCCAGCAGCTTAGCGCAGGGTAGGGGAGGGCTGGACTTC. This codes for CASSLAQGRGGLDF.

This clone occurred a few times. This chain joins TRBV4-2 and TRBJ2-7, with 8 nucleotides matching TRBD1. The V segment lost 5 bases and the J segment 5 bases; nucleotides outside the gene matches: 11. CDR3 length equals 15 residues. Germline CDR1 is LGHNA and CDR2 is YNFKEQ. The CDR3 reads CASSFRTGTGHEQYF. The DNA for the CDR3 is TGTGCCAGCAGCTTCAGAACCGGGACAGGCCACGAGCAGTACTTC.

This clone occurred once. The chain links TRBV29-1 to TRBJ1-2, with 7 bases identical to TRBD1. After removal of 4 bases from V and 1 base from J, the junction contained 9 bases not matched to a gene. The germline V gene encodes CDR1 SQVTM and CDR2 ANQGSEA. This CDR3 is built from 15 residues. CDR3: CSVGGGGTFNYGYTF. For the CDR3, the DNA is TGCAGCGTTGGCGGAGGGGGCACATTTAACTATGGCTACACCTTC.

The chain recombines TRBV2 with TRBJ2-5; TRBD1 aligns across 8 bases. The CDR3 totals 14 residues. The V segment lost 6 bases and the J segment 7 bases; nucleotides outside the gene matches: 10. The germline gives CDR1 SNHLY, CDR2 FYNNEI. The CDR3 nucleotides are TGTGCCAGCAGGGACAGGGCCAGTGTCGGGACCCAGTACTTC. As protein: CASRDRASVGTQYF. Supplemented by reference TRBV2 and TRBJ2-5, the full variable domain reads EPEVTQTPSHQVTQMGQEVILRCVPISNHLYFYWYRQILGQKVEFLVSFYNNEISEKSEIFDDQFSVERPDGSNFTLKIRSTKLEDSAMYFCASRDRASVGTQYFGPGTRLLVL.

For the CDR3, the DNA is TGTGCCAGTAGTAGCCGGAGGGACTCTGGAAACACCATATATTTT. This sequence encodes CASSSRRDSGNTIYF. The V and J genes are TRBV19 and TRBJ1-3; D not resolved. CDR1 is LNHDA and CDR2 is SQIVND in the germline V gene (reference sequence). Trimming took off 4 bases at V and 0 bases at J, with 10 bases between the two ends. The CDR3 spans 15 residues.

The chain carries TRBV7-3 and TRBJ2-2; 8 nucleotides match TRBD2. The V and J ends lost 5 bases and 3 bases, in that order; junction bases with no gene match: 8. The CDR3 totals 16 residues. Germline-derived CDR1 and CDR2 are SGHTA and FQGTGA. CDR3 protein: CASSPVTGGYTGELFF. The CDR3 nucleotides read TGTGCCAGCAGCCCCGTGACGGGGGGGTACACCGGGGAGCTGTTTTTT.

The V call is TRBV28, the J call TRBJ2-6; 7 nucleotides match TRBD1. CDR3 length: 17 residues. V trimming: 2 bases; J trimming: 0 bases; junction bases outside the gene matches: 4. The V gene's germline CDR1 is MDHEN and CDR2 SYDVKM. CDR3 in amino acids: CASSLRTGLSGANVLTF. In DNA, the CDR3 is TGTGCCAGCAGTTTAAGGACAGGCCTCTCTGGGGCCAACGTCCTGACTTTC. Using reference TRBV28 and TRBJ2-6 for the parts outside the CDR3, the full variable domain is DVKVTQSSRYLVKRTGEKVFLECVQDMDHENMFWYRQDPGLGLRLIYFSYDVKMKEKGDIPEGYSVSREKKERFSLILESASTNQTSMYLCASSLRTGLSGANVLTFGAGSRLTVL.

This rearrangement joins TRBV7-9 to TRBJ2-6; 8 bases match TRBD1. The CDR3 extends over 17 amino acids. From germline, CDR1 is SEHNR and CDR2 FQNEAQ (reference sequence). V shed 7 bases and J 2 bases; nucleotides not matched to a gene: 10. CDR3 nucleotides: TGTGCCAGCACCATCCAGGGGGCGCTCCCTGGGGCCAACGTCCTGACTTTC. Its translation: CASTIQGALPGANVLTF.

The chain recombines TRBV6-4 with TRBJ2-2; TRBD2 matches 14 bases. Trimming cost V 5 bases and J 4 bases; bases outside gene matches: 6. The CDR3 is 17 residues long. The germline V gene has CDR1 MRHNA and CDR2 SNTAGT. Written as DNA, the CDR3 is TGTGCCAGCAGTTGGGGACTAGCGGGAGTTGGCACCGGGGAGCTGTTTTTT. Translated: CASSWGLAGVGTGELFF.

This chain uses TRBV5-1 with TRBJ2-3, with D perhaps matching TRBD2 (6 bases). Trimming cost V 0 bases and J 2 bases, with 10 bases left between them. CDR1 is SGHRS, CDR2 YFSETQ, per germline. This CDR3 spans 15 amino acids. This chain's CDR3 is CASSLVGGHTDTQYF. In DNA, the CDR3 is TGCGCCAGCAGCTTGGTGGGGGGTCACACAGATACGCAGTATTTT.

This clone was seen only a few times. The rearrangement links TRBV27 to TRBJ2-2, with D maybe TRBD1 (5 bases). Trimming removed 9 bases at V and 4 bases at J, with 15 bases between. Germline loops: CDR1 MNHEY, CDR2 SMNVEV (reference sequence). The CDR3 has 14 amino acids. Here the CDR3 DNA reads TGTGCCAGTCAGGGAACCTACAGCACCGGGGAGCTGTTTTTT. This codes for CASQGTYSTGELFF.

V usage is TRBV2 and J usage is TRBJ2-1; possibly TRBD2 for D (6 bases). Deletions cut 7 bases from V and 7 bases from J, with 17 bases between. The germline CDR1 and CDR2 sequences are SNHLY and FYNNEI. The CDR3 has 14 residues. The chain's CDR3 is CASTGGLRGNEQFF. CDR3 nucleotides: TGTGCCAGCACCGGGGGACTCCGGGGGAATGAGCAGTTCTTC. Supplemented by reference TRBV2 and TRBJ2-1, the full variable domain reads EPEVTQTPSHQVTQMGQEVILRCVPISNHLYFYWYRQILGQKVEFLVSFYNNEISEKSEIFDDQFSVERPDGSNFTLKIRSTKLEDSAMYFCASTGGLRGNEQFFGPGTRLTVL.